This TCR beta chain stems from a study of cytomegalovirus exposure and HLA in healthy donors. In the study overall: Just over 80% of more than 300 genotyped donors fell in the Caucasian-associated ancestry cluster. Overall study results and limits: Relative to equally common others, HLA-associated TCR beta chains showed greater clonal expansion in a later analysis. It was taken for granted in presence/absence analyses that sequencing depth across donors was roughly uniform.

CDR1 is DFQATT, CDR2 SNEGSKA, per germline (reference sequence). Trimming shortened V by 5 bases and J by 6 bases, and 10 bases separated the two germline ends. The CDR3 runs 11 residues. Primers included in the PCR were 60 Vbeta and 13 Jbeta primers. The protocol was immunoSEQ multiplex PCR, while the TCRdb copy is restricted to in-frame clones and leaves out a portion. The sample includes fewer than 100,000 clones, around 80% of them seen just once. Details on this clone: Antigen specificity is unknown.

Specimen: PBMCs. The chain uses TRBV20-1 and TRBJ1-1; D unclear. This receptor was identified in a male donor in good health and CMV-seronegative. The CDR3 DNA sequence: TGCAGTGCTCCGTCAGGCTCTGAAGCTTTCTTT. Residues: CSAPSGSEAFF.